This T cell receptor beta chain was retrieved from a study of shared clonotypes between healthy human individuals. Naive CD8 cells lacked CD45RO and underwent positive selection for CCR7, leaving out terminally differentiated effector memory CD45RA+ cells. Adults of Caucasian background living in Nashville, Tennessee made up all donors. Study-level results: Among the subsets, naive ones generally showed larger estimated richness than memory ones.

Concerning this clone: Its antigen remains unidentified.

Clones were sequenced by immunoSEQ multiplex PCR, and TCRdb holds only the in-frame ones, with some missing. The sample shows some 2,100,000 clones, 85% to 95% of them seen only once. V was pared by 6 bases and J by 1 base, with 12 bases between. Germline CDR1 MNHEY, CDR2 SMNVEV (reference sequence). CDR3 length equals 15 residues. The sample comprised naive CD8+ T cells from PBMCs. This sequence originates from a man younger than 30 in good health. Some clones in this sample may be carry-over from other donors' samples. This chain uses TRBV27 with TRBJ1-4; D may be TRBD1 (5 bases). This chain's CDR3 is CASRHGAGTNEKLFF. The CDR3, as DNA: TGTGCCAGCAGACACGGGGCGGGAACTAATGAAAAACTGTTTTTT.